This T cell receptor beta chain was recorded in a study of tumor-infiltrating lymphocytes in oesophageal squamous cell carcinoma. This CDR3 region has 14 residues. CDR1 is SGHVS, CDR2 FQNEAQ, per germline. TCRdb independently ran MiXCR on the PCR reads; one entry per CDR3 protein. The repertoire holds some 16,000 distinct CDR3 sequences, with about 50% as singletons. The J gene is TRBJ2-4, the V gene TRBV7-8; no reliable D call. The DNA end lines up better with TRBJ1-1; the J call may be wrong. The receptor was derived from a male donor with esophageal squamous cell carcinoma. The sample consisted of esophageal tumor tissue. CDR3 residues: CASSLVAGNTEAFF. The CDR3 DNA reads TGTGCCAGCAGCTTAGTAGCAGGGAACACTGAAGCTTTCTTT.